These 21 T cell receptor beta chains were all obtained from the same sample, sequenced in a study of shared clonotypes between healthy human individuals. Profiling relied on immunoSEQ multiplex PCR, and the TCRdb table lists in-frame clones only, not all of them. The data hold about 2.3 million clones, with more than 80% observed a single time. The sample consisted of naive CD4+ T cells from PBMCs. The sample's subset: CD45RA+ positively selected. The origin of the receptors is a man between 18 and 35 years old in good health. Some clones in this sample may be carry-over from other donors' samples.

This clone was detected once. The V and J genes are TRBV9 and TRBJ2-5; the match to TRBD2 covers 9 bases. Germline CDR1 and CDR2: SGDLS and YYNGEE. The CDR3 has 15 residues. J gave up 0 bases and V 3 bases, and 3 bases lay outside the gene matches. CDR3 in amino acids: CASSASSGNQETQYF. Here the CDR3 DNA reads TGTGCCAGCAGCGCCTCTAGCGGGAACCAAGAGACCCAGTACTTC.

CDR3 residues: CASSSVAGARGEQYF. CDR3 in DNA: TGTGCCAGCAGCTCGGTAGCGGGAGCCCGGGGCGAGCAGTACTTC. This chain links TRBV7-9 with TRBJ2-7, with 9 positions matching TRBD2. The CDR3 sequence is 15 residues long. The germline CDR1 and CDR2 sequences are SEHNR and FQNEAQ (reference sequence). Germline trimming cut 4 bases from V and 6 bases from J; bases unmatched to any gene: 10.

The chain combines TRBV19 with TRBJ1-5; D not certain. The CDR3 extends over 15 amino acids. V dropped 3 bases and J dropped 0 bases, with 9 bases sitting between them. In germline, CDR1 is LNHDA, CDR2 SQIVND (reference sequence). For the CDR3, the DNA is TGTGCCAGTAGTATCACTGCAAATAGCAATCAGCCCCAGCATTTT. Its protein is CASSITANSNQPQHF.

With respect to this clone: This sample also contains other DNA sequences that code for the same CDR3. The rearrangement links TRBV27 to TRBJ1-5; D is unresolved. Germline V lookup: CDR1 MNHEY, CDR2 SMNVEV (reference sequence). V lost 0 bases, J lost 4 bases, and 4 bases lay in between. The CDR3 is made up of 13 amino acids. The CDR3 sequence is CASSLSGNQPQHF. The CDR3, as DNA: TGTGCCAGCAGTTTATCGGGAAATCAGCCCCAGCATTTT.

The chain is built from TRBV6-5 and TRBJ2-7, with 7 bases aligning to TRBD1. Germline CDR1 MNHEY, CDR2 SVGAGI. The V and J ends lost 2 bases and 7 bases, in that order; junction bases with no gene match: 14. The CDR3 runs to 16 residues. In nucleotides, the CDR3 is TGTGCCAGCAGTTACCAACCCTCCGGGACAGCAGAGGAGCAGTACTTC. Translation: CASSYQPSGTAEEQYF.

This clone was recorded once. The chain carries TRBV29-1 and TRBJ2-3, with D perhaps matching TRBD2 (6 bases). V was shortened by 7 bases and J by 0 bases, with 14 bases between the two germline ends. The CDR3 is made up of 14 amino acids. Germline V gene sequence: CDR1 SQVTM, CDR2 ANQGSEA. The CDR3 here is CSAASAGSTDTQYF. The CDR3 nucleotides are TGCAGCGCAGCTAGCGCCGGGAGCACAGATACGCAGTATTTT.

Concerning this clone itself: Within the sample, other DNA sequences also encode this same CDR3. J is TRBJ2-7 and V is TRBV5-1; 10 bases line up with TRBD1. V trimming: 3 bases; J trimming: 4 bases; junction bases outside the gene matches: 4. CDR3 length equals 14 residues. Germline V gives CDR1 SGHRS, CDR2 YFSETQ. CDR3 sequence (DNA): TGCGCCAGCAGCTGGGGGACAGGGGCTTACGAGCAGTACTTC. This encodes CASSWGTGAYEQYF.

This chain uses TRBV27 with TRBJ1-5, with TRBD1 identical over 7 bases. V gave up 4 bases and J gave up 7 bases; unmatched junction bases: 7. Germline CDR1 and CDR2: MNHEY and SMNVEV (reference sequence). The length of the CDR3 is 14 residues. The CDR3 loop reads CASSSRQGRQPQHF. The DNA of the CDR3 is TGTGCCAGCAGTTCGCGACAGGGCAGACAGCCCCAGCATTTT.

This chain connects TRBV5-6 to TRBJ2-1; no firm D call. Germline V gene lookup returns CDR1 SGHDT and CDR2 YYEEEE. This CDR3 contains 16 residues. V shed 0 bases and J shed 0 bases, with 10 bases lying between them. CDR3 nucleotides: TGTGCCAGCAGCTTGGGGCCGGGTAGCTCCTACAATGAGCAGTTCTTC. This sequence encodes CASSLGPGSSYNEQFF.

The rearrangement joins TRBV7-9 to TRBJ2-3, with D perhaps matching TRBD2 (5 bases). Between the trimmed V and J ends, which lost 1 base and 7 bases, there was a span of 9 bases. CDR1 is SEHNR and CDR2 is FQNEAQ in the germline V gene (reference sequence). CDR3 length: 13 residues. CDR3 sequence: CASSLDGGHTQYF. CDR3 in DNA: TGTGCCAGCAGCTTAGATGGAGGCCATACGCAGTATTTT.

The chain uses TRBV4-1 and TRBJ2-2; D might be TRBD1 (7 bases). Trimming left V 4 bases short and J 6 bases short, with 12 bases between. The germline V gene encodes CDR1 MGHRA and CDR2 YSYEKL. The CDR3 contains 14 residues. The CDR3 loop is CASSRQGGSGELFF. In DNA, the CDR3 is TGCGCCAGCAGCCGGCAGGGGGGTTCCGGGGAGCTGTTTTTT.

This clone was recorded only once. The V call is TRBV6-1, the J call TRBJ2-5; 9 positions match TRBD1. The V gene end was trimmed by 8 bases and the J gene end by 2 bases; junction bases not matched to a gene: 3. CDR1 is MNHNS and CDR2 is SASEGT in the germline V gene. The CDR3 is 13 amino acids. The CDR3 DNA is TGTGCCAGCGGGGGACAGGGTCAAGAGACCCAGTACTTC. Protein: CASGGQGQETQYF.

This chain links TRBV2 with TRBJ1-1; 7 bases are shared with TRBD1. This CDR3 has 15 amino acids. Germline-derived CDR1 and CDR2 are SNHLY and FYNNEI. With V trimmed by 5 bases and J by 5 bases, 11 bases remained unmatched. The CDR3 DNA is TGTGCCAGCAGTAAATGGGAGGGGGCGCGGACTGAAGCTTTCTTT. Translation gives CASSKWEGARTEAFF.

The chain recombines TRBV28 with TRBJ2-2, with TRBD2 matching over 8 bases. J gave up 6 bases and V 6 bases, and 6 bases lay outside the gene matches. Germline V lookup: CDR1 MDHEN, CDR2 SYDVKM. There are 14 residues in the CDR3. The CDR3 loop is CASSPTSVPGELFF. In DNA, the CDR3 is TGTGCCAGCAGCCCGACTAGCGTGCCCGGGGAGCTGTTTTTT.

The J gene is TRBJ1-6, the V gene TRBV7-9; no clear D gene. Looked up from germline, CDR1 is SEHNR and CDR2 is FQNEAQ (reference sequence). CDR3 size: 15 residues. The V gene lost 2 bases and the J gene lost 0 bases, with 5 bases spanning the gap. The CDR3 nucleotides read TGTGCCAGCAGCTTACTCCGCTCCTATAATTCACCCCTCCACTTT. It translates to CASSLLRSYNSPLHF.

The J gene is TRBJ1-3, the V gene TRBV25-1; the D is unclear. The CDR3 runs 14 residues. CDR1 is MGHDK and CDR2 is SYGVNS in the germline V gene. Trimming took off 3 bases at V and 7 bases at J, with 13 bases between the two ends. The CDR3 region has the DNA TGTGCCAGCAGTGACACCGGGAAAAGGAACACCATATATTTT. As protein: CASSDTGKRNTIYF.

This chain links TRBV19 with TRBJ1-5; a possible D gene is TRBD1 (5 bases). The CDR3 contains 15 residues. V dropped 5 bases and J dropped 0 bases, with 11 bases sitting between them. Germline loops: CDR1 LNHDA, CDR2 SQIVND (reference sequence). The CDR3 DNA is TGTGCCAGTAGTGGATGGGACTATAGCAATCAGCCCCAGCATTTT. It codes for CASSGWDYSNQPQHF.

This rearrangement joins TRBV5-6 to TRBJ2-3; 8 nucleotides align to TRBD2. This CDR3 comprises 16 residues. Unmatched junction bases numbered 10, after V lost 4 bases and J lost 3 bases. The germline V gene has CDR1 SGHDT and CDR2 YYEEEE. The CDR3 DNA reads as TGTGCCAGCAGCCGAGTCAGCGGGAGTTCGACAGATACGCAGTATTTT. Translating gives CASSRVSGSSTDTQYF.

This chain uses TRBV4-1 with TRBJ2-2; D is perhaps TRBD1 or TRBD2 (5 bases each). The CDR3 runs 15 residues. CDR1 and CDR2 from the germline V gene are MGHRA and YSYEKL. Trimming removed 9 bases from V and 6 bases from J, with 20 bases in between. The CDR3 sequence: CASKAGQGGPGELFF. The CDR3 DNA follows: TGCGCCAGTAAGGCGGGTCAGGGTGGGCCCGGGGAGCTGTTTTTT.

The chain employs TRBV4-1 and TRBJ2-3; D could derive from TRBD1 or TRBD2 (5 bases each). Trimming removed 2 bases at V and 3 bases at J, with 12 bases between. Germline CDR1 and CDR2: MGHRA and YSYEKL. The CDR3 is made up of 15 amino acids. CDR3 sequence reads: CASSQSGTRTDTQYF. CDR3 DNA sequence: TGCGCCAGCAGCCAATCCGGGACCAGGACAGATACGCAGTATTTT.

The chain couples TRBV18 to TRBJ2-7; possible D gene TRBD1, 5 bases. The CDR3 length is 14 residues. Germline loops: CDR1 KGHSH, CDR2 LQKENI. V gave up 6 bases and J gave up 1 base, with 13 bases separating them. The CDR3 sequence is CASSLSDSSYEQYF. The CDR3 region has the DNA TGTGCCAGCTCCCTTTCAGACAGTTCCTACGAGCAGTACTTC.